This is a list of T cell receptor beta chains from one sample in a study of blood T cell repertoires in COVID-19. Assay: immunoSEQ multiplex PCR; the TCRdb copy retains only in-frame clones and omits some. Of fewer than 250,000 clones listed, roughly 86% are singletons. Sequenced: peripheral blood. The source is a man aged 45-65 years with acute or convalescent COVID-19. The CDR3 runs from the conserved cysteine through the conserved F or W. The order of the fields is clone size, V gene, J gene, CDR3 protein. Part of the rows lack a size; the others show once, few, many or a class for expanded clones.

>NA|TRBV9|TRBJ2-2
CASSVEAGGPGELFF
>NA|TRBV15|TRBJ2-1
CATSRASGGGHEQFF
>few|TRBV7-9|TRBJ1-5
CASSLWTENQPQHF
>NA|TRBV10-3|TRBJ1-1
CAISTLDRVEAFF
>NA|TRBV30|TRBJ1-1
CAWSYAANTEAFF
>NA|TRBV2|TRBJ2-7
CASSQSVSSYEQYF
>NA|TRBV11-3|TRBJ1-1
CASNQPGQGLAAFF
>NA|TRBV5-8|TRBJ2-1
CASSRGNEQFF
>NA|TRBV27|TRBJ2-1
CASRSGTERYNEQFF
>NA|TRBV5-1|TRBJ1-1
CASSSGGGSTEAFF
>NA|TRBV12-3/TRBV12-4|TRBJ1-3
CASSRDGYTIYF
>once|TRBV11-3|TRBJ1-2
CASSLDRGYGYTF
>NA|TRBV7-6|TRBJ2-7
CASSKRQAYEQYF
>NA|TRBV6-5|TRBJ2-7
CASSYWGDAEQYF
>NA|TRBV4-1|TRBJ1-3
CASSQQGEGSGNTIYF